The text below deals with one T cell receptor beta chain. This entry belongs to a study of response to subunit inactivated influenza vaccine. Germline CDR1 and CDR2: DFQATT and SNEGSKA (reference sequence). This CDR3 has 13 amino acids. The junction had 7 bases not matched to a gene; V was cut back by 6 bases and J by 2 bases. MiXCR was run by TCRdb on the RT-PCR reads, yielding one entry per CDR3 protein. The sample carries 500,000 or so distinct CDR3 sequences, more than 15% recorded once. The sequence was collected from a man between 50 and 70 years old who received an inactivated influenza vaccine. The chain joins TRBV20-1 to TRBJ2-7; TRBD1 matches at 7 bases. Source: CD4+ T cells sorted from PBMCs, taken about 24 months after vaccination. CDR3 nucleotides: TGCAGTGCCCCCGGGACAGCTACCTACGAGCAGTACTTC. Protein product: CSAPGTATYEQYF.